The rows below give T cell receptor beta chains drawn from one sample of a study of T cell repertoires in cytomegalovirus infection. A single record per CDR3 protein comes from TCRdb applying MiXCR to the reads. The sample shows under 850,000 distinct CDR3 sequences, less than 40% of them seen only once. Input material: PBMCs. Source of these receptors: a human donor in good health (CMV status not recorded). Some clones in this sample may be carry-over from other donors' samples. Both conserved end residues are part of each CDR3. Each record gives: V gene, D gene, clone size, J gene, CDR3 protein, CDR3 DNA. D genes are given only for firm matches. Size is omitted from some rows. Given values are once, few, many or a class for expanded clones.

V: TRBV11-2; D: TRBD1; size: .; J: TRBJ2-4; CDR3: CASSSIRGRNIQYF; DNA: TGTGCCAGCAGCTCCATCAGGGGGCGCAACATTCAGTACTTC
V: TRBV12-3/TRBV12-4; D: TRBD2; size: .; J: TRBJ2-3; CDR3: CASSTGLAGPDTQYF; DNA: TGTGCCAGCAGCACGGGACTAGCGGGGCCAGATACGCAGTATTTT
V: TRBV7-2; D: .; size: many; J: TRBJ1-3; CDR3: CASSLAQQGNTIYF; DNA: TGTGCCAGCAGCTTAGCCCAGCAAGGAAACACCATATATTTT
V: TRBV28; D: .; size: .; J: TRBJ1-1; CDR3: CASSLRQLRTNTEAFF; DNA: TGTGCCAGCAGTTTAAGACAGCTTCGTACGAACACTGAAGCTTTCTTT
V: TRBV7-2; D: TRBD2; size: many; J: TRBJ2-2; CDR3: CASSREGNTGELFF; DNA: TGTGCCAGCAGCCGGGAGGGGAACACCGGGGAGCTGTTTTTT
V: TRBV7-6; D: .; size: .; J: TRBJ2-1; CDR3: CASSLLSTPRSLPGSYKEQFF; DNA: TGTGCCAGCAGCTTATTGTCTACACCCCGATCGTTACCCGGATCCTACAAGGAGCAGTTCTTC
V: TRBV28; D: .; size: many; J: TRBJ2-1; CDR3: CASSLLPGRGKQFF; DNA: TGTGCCAGCAGTTTATTGCCAGGGAGGGGGAAGCAGTTCTTC
V: TRBV6-2/TRBV6-3; D: .; size: few; J: TRBJ2-5; CDR3: CASSPTKPLTGSPETQYF; DNA: TGTGCCAGCAGTCCTACGAAGCCTCTTACAGGGTCCCCCGAGACCCAGTACTTC
V: TRBV11-1; D: .; size: few; J: TRBJ2-7; CDR3: CASSLKGDEQYF; DNA: TGTGCCAGCAGCTTAAAGGGGGACGAGCAGTACTTC
V: TRBV20-1; D: TRBD2; size: few; J: TRBJ2-3; CDR3: CSVQLAGVVDTQYF; DNA: TGCAGTGTTCAACTAGCGGGAGTCGTAGATACGCAGTATTTT
V: TRBV7-9; D: TRBD1; size: many; J: TRBJ1-2; CDR3: CASSLGGQGFGYGYTF; DNA: TGTGCCAGCAGCTTAGGGGGACAGGGGTTTGGCTATGGCTACACCTTC
V: TRBV5-1; D: TRBD2; size: once; J: TRBJ2-5; CDR3: CASSRTSGTETQYF; DNA: TGCGCCAGCAGCCGGACTAGCGGGACGGAGACCCAGTACTTC
V: TRBV5-1; D: .; size: .; J: TRBJ1-1; CDR3: CASSPDITMNTEAFF; DNA: TGCGCCAGCAGCCCCGATATAACTATGAACACTGAGGCTTTCTTT
V: TRBV6-5; D: .; size: .; J: TRBJ2-7; CDR3: CASRADNDYEQYF; DNA: TGTGCCAGCAGAGCGGACAATGACTACGAGCAGTACTTC
V: TRBV6-1; D: .; size: .; J: TRBJ1-2; CDR3: CASAVLHRVSIYGYTF; DNA: TGTGCCAGCGCCGTTCTTCACAGGGTCTCTATCTATGGCTACACCTTC
V: TRBV7-6; D: TRBD1; size: many; J: TRBJ1-4; CDR3: CASSLSTGQNEKLFF; DNA: TGTGCCAGCAGCCTGTCTACGGGACAGAATGAAAAACTGTTTTTT
V: TRBV5-5; D: TRBD1; size: .; J: TRBJ2-7; CDR3: CASSLGQGRPYEQYF; DNA: TGTGCCAGCAGCTTGGGACAGGGGCGACCCTACGAGCAGTACTTC
V: TRBV6-2/TRBV6-3; D: TRBD1; size: .; J: TRBJ1-5; CDR3: CASSGGGQGRNTQHF; DNA: TGTGCCAGCAGTGGCGGGGGACAGGGGAGAAATACCCAGCATTTT
V: TRBV7-2; D: .; size: few; J: TRBJ1-2; CDR3: CASSLVKWAGYTF; DNA: TGTGCCAGCAGCTTAGTTAAGTGGGCTGGCTACACCTTC
V: TRBV7-6; D: TRBD2; size: few; J: TRBJ2-1; CDR3: CASSLGVASGGYNEQFF; DNA: TGTGCCAGCAGCTTAGGGGTCGCTAGCGGGGGTTACAATGAGCAGTTCTTC
V: TRBV7-9; D: .; size: few; J: TRBJ1-6; CDR3: CASSGPRSNSPLHF; DNA: TGTGCCAGCAGCGGCCCTCGGTCTAATTCACCCCTCCACTTT
V: TRBV25-1; D: .; size: .; J: TRBJ2-2; CDR3: CASSGRQELNTGELFF; DNA: TGTGCCAGCAGTGGACGACAGGAGCTGAACACCGGGGAGCTGTTTTTT
V: TRBV18; D: .; size: .; J: TRBJ1-1; CDR3: CASSPGTKTNTEAFF; DNA: TGTGCCAGCTCACCCGGGACAAAAACGAACACTGAAGCTTTCTTT
V: TRBV10-2; D: TRBD1; size: .; J: TRBJ2-7; CDR3: CASTGTGATYEQYF; DNA: TGCGCCAGCACGGGGACAGGAGCTACCTACGAGCAGTACTTC
V: TRBV3-1; D: .; size: .; J: TRBJ1-1; CDR3: CASSPEGWVGGTEAFF; DNA: TGTGCCAGCAGCCCCGAGGGGTGGGTTGGAGGCACTGAAGCTTTCTTT
V: TRBV9; D: TRBD1; size: few; J: TRBJ1-2; CDR3: CASSPRQGKNYGYTF; DNA: TGTGCCAGCAGCCCAAGACAGGGTAAAAACTATGGCTACACCTTC
V: TRBV27; D: TRBD2; size: .; J: TRBJ2-7; CDR3: CASRRGTSVSYEQYF; DNA: TGTGCCAGCAGGCGAGGGACTAGCGTATCCTACGAGCAGTACTTC
V: TRBV19; D: TRBD1; size: .; J: TRBJ2-2; CDR3: CATWALGQGASGELFF; DNA: TGTGCCACCTGGGCTTTGGGACAGGGCGCGTCCGGGGAGCTGTTTTTT
V: TRBV7-6; D: TRBD2; size: few; J: TRBJ2-3; CDR3: CASSLYIAGAVGRIPDTQYF; DNA: TGTGCCAGCAGCCTTTATATAGCGGGAGCCGTTGGAAGGATCCCAGATACGCAGTATTTT
V: TRBV28; D: TRBD2; size: .; J: TRBJ2-1; CDR3: CASSFQTSGRAYEQFF; DNA: TGTGCCAGCAGTTTCCAGACTAGCGGGAGGGCGTATGAGCAGTTCTTC
V: TRBV5-1; D: .; size: .; J: TRBJ1-1; CDR3: CASSPSLILRDMNTEAFF; DNA: TGCGCCAGCAGCCCGTCTCTGATCTTACGCGACATGAACACTGAAGCTTTCTTT
V: TRBV7-8; D: .; size: many; J: TRBJ1-2; CDR3: CASSLGPPGAYGYTF; DNA: TGTGCCAGCAGCTTGGGACCGCCAGGGGCCTATGGCTACACCTTC
V: TRBV19; D: .; size: .; J: TRBJ1-5; CDR3: CASSRGDPQPQHF; DNA: TGTGCCAGTAGTCGGGGGGACCCCCAGCCCCAGCATTTT
V: TRBV7-6; D: .; size: few; J: TRBJ2-5; CDR3: CASSSSEETQYF; DNA: TGTGCCAGCAGTTCCTCTGAGGAGACCCAGTACTTC
V: TRBV7-6; D: .; size: few; J: TRBJ2-1; CDR3: CASSSKGRTHEQFF; DNA: TGTGCCAGCAGCTCAAAGGGTAGGACTCATGAGCAGTTCTTC
V: TRBV6-2/TRBV6-3; D: .; size: few; J: TRBJ2-3; CDR3: CASSYSGRDTQYF; DNA: TGTGCCAGCAGTTACTCGGGGAGGGATACGCAGTATTTT
V: TRBV6-5; D: .; size: .; J: TRBJ1-6; CDR3: CASSTPGTSPLHF; DNA: TGTGCCAGCAGTACCCCAGGGACTTCACCCCTCCACTTT
V: TRBV28; D: .; size: many; J: TRBJ2-7; CDR3: CASSPRAKSSYEQYF; DNA: TGTGCCAGCAGTCCCCGGGCCAAAAGCTCCTACGAGCAGTACTTC
V: TRBV7-9; D: .; size: many; J: TRBJ2-3; CDR3: CASRSPKRSTDTQYF; DNA: TGTGCCAGCAGATCCCCTAAGCGGAGCACAGATACGCAGTATTTT
V: TRBV2; D: .; size: .; J: TRBJ1-2; CDR3: CASSVGGRGVNYGYTF; DNA: TGTGCCAGCAGTGTCGGCGGGCGCGGGGTCAACTATGGCTACACCTTC
V: TRBV28; D: .; size: few; J: TRBJ2-7; CDR3: CASSPWGRGQLSSYEQYF; DNA: TGTGCCAGCAGCCCATGGGGGCGGGGACAGCTGAGCTCCTACGAGCAGTACTTC
V: TRBV5-1; D: TRBD1; size: few; J: TRBJ2-4; CDR3: CASYASSGQGGWNIQYF; DNA: TGCGCCAGTTACGCGAGCTCGGGACAGGGGGGTTGGAACATTCAGTACTTC
V: TRBV29-1; D: .; size: few; J: TRBJ1-1; CDR3: CSVGRGDTEAFF; DNA: TGCAGCGTTGGCAGGGGAGACACTGAAGCTTTCTTT
V: TRBV5-1; D: .; size: .; J: TRBJ1-2; CDR3: CASSLGEGFGFF; DNA: TGCGCCAGCAGCTTGGGAGAGGGGTTCGGATTCTTC
V: TRBV28; D: TRBD1; size: .; J: TRBJ1-1; CDR3: CASSLRGVLNTEAFF; DNA: TGTGCCAGCAGTCTCAGGGGGGTGCTTAACACTGAAGCTTTCTTT